Below are 9 T cell receptor beta chains sequenced from a single sample in a study of Ad26.COV2.S vaccination and SARS-CoV-2 variants. Described treatment: about 20 received Ad26.COV2.S at low or high dose, single or two shots; 5 received placebo; per-sample allocation not given. At day 63 after the first vaccine or placebo injection, samples were drawn. Assay used: immunoSEQ multiplex PCR; TCRdb lists only in-frame clones, some missing. Of hundreds of thousands of clones in the sample, 89% were seen once. Specimen: peripheral blood, collected in a trial of Ad26.COV2.S vaccine versus placebo. Receptors originate from a person between 18 and 65 years old who received the Ad26.COV2.S COVID-19 vaccine or a placebo.

This clone was counted a single time. The rearrangement joins TRBV18 to TRBJ2-7; 7 bases fit TRBD1. J was trimmed by 5 bases and V by 4 bases; bases with no gene match: 5. This CDR3 region has 13 residues. Germline CDR1 is KGHSH and CDR2 is LQKENI. The CDR3 reads CASSQAGGNEQYF. The CDR3 nucleotides read TGTGCCAGCTCACAGGCAGGGGGTAACGAGCAGTACTTC.

The J gene is TRBJ1-4, the V gene TRBV6-5; no definite D call. CDR1 is MNHEY, CDR2 SVGAGI, per germline. V lost 2 bases and J lost 0, with 10 bases in between. CDR3 length: 16 amino acids. CDR3 in DNA: TGTGCCAGCAGTTACGTACAGTCTACAACTAATGAAAAACTGTTTTTT. Translating gives CASSYVQSTTNEKLFF.

The V gene is TRBV7-3, the J gene TRBJ2-1, with D perhaps matching TRBD2 (6 bases). From germline, CDR1 is SGHTA and CDR2 FQGTGA. This CDR3 spans 12 amino acids. Trimming removed 5 bases at V and 7 bases at J, with 9 bases between. The CDR3 reads CASSKGGNEQFF. CDR3 in DNA: TGTGCCAGCAGCAAAGGAGGGAATGAGCAGTTCTTC.

The chain links TRBV4-1 to TRBJ2-2; no clear D. Germline V gene data show CDR1 as MGHRA and CDR2 as YSYEKL. Trimming cost V 1 base and J 5 bases, with 11 bases left between them. The CDR3 contains 15 residues. The CDR3 DNA is TGCGCCAGCAGCCAAGGCAGTAAATTAACCGGGGAGCTGTTTTTT. As protein: CASSQGSKLTGELFF.

The chain employs TRBV5-1 and TRBJ2-7, with D unclear. CDR3 length equals 15 residues. Germline V gene lookup returns CDR1 SGHRS and CDR2 YFSETQ. V lost 0 bases and J 5 bases, leaving 15 bases between the germline ends. CDR3 DNA sequence: TGCGCCAGCAGCTTGGTCCCAGTAGTACTCCACGAGCAGTACTTC. As protein: CASSLVPVVLHEQYF.

About this clone itself: This clone may be a read error of a much larger clone one base away. The chain links TRBV12-3 or TRBV12-4 to TRBJ1-2; D not certain. Trimming stripped 5 bases from V and 5 bases from J, with 6 bases between. CDR3 length: 11 residues. The CDR3 spells CASSPGYGYTF. CDR3 DNA: TGTGCCAGCAGTCCCGGATATGGCTACACCTTC.

V and J are TRBV5-1 and TRBJ1-2, with TRBD1 as a possible D gene (6 bases). Germline V lookup: CDR1 SGHRS, CDR2 YFSETQ. V was trimmed by 6 bases and J by 8 bases, leaving 20 bases between them. The CDR3 has 14 amino acids. CDR3 DNA: TGCGCCAGCAACTTATTAGGGGGGGCGCTGGGCTACACCTTC. It encodes CASNLLGGALGYTF.

The rearrangement links TRBV2 to TRBJ1-1; D is uncertain. The V end lost 4 bases, the J end lost 0 bases, and 3 bases lay between the germline ends. This CDR3 contains 12 residues. Germline-derived CDR1 and CDR2 are SNHLY and FYNNEI. This chain's CDR3 is CASSAMNTEAFF. As DNA, the CDR3 is TGTGCCAGCAGTGCAATGAACACTGAAGCTTTCTTT. The whole variable domain, remainder taken from reference TRBV2 and TRBJ1-1, is EPEVTQTPSHQVTQMGQEVILRCVPISNHLYFYWYRQILGQKVEFLVSFYNNEISEKSEIFDDQFSVERPDGSNFTLKIRSTKLEDSAMYFCASSAMNTEAFFGQGTRLTVV.

This chain joins TRBV6-1 and TRBJ1-1; the match to TRBD1 covers 8 bases. The trim removed 1 base at V and 6 bases at J, leaving 1 base unmatched. The CDR3 is made up of 13 amino acids. CDR1 MNHNS and CDR2 SASEGT come from the germline V gene. CDR3: CASSEVDRAEAFF. The CDR3, as DNA: TGTGCCAGCAGTGAAGTGGACAGGGCTGAAGCTTTCTTT.